The rows below give T cell receptor beta chains drawn from one sample of a study of blood T cell repertoires in COVID-19. Data came from immunoSEQ multiplex PCR; TCRdb stores just in-frame clones and leaves some out. In the table there are over 200,000 clones, roughly 83% of which are singletons. The sample was peripheral blood. The source is a man aged 35 to 55 with acute or convalescent COVID-19. CDR3s include the opening cysteine and the closing phenylalanine or tryptophan. A D gene is named only where the DNA matches it firmly. Only some rows state a clone size, as once, few, many or a class for expanded clones.

CDR3 DNA | CDR3 protein | J gene | clone size | V gene | D gene
TGTGCCTGGAGTGTGCTAGCGGGAGGTATTTACGTCTCCTACAATGAGCAGTTCTTC | CAWSVLAGGIYVSYNEQFF | TRBJ2-1 | NA | TRBV30 | TRBD2
TGTGCCAGTAGTAGGGGCGAGGATGGCTACACCTTC | CASSRGEDGYTF | TRBJ1-2 | NA | TRBV19 | NA
TGTGCCAGCAGACAGGACAGCTTCTATGGCTACACCTTC | CASRQDSFYGYTF | TRBJ1-2 | NA | TRBV6-5 | NA
TGCGCCAGCAGGGCGGGGGACCCTGGAAACACCATATATTTT | CASRAGDPGNTIYF | TRBJ1-3 | NA | TRBV10-2 | NA
TGTGCCAGCAGCTTAGGACTAGCTAGCGATGAGCAGTTCTTC | CASSLGLASDEQFF | TRBJ2-1 | NA | TRBV5-4 | TRBD2
TGTGCCAGCAGTTTCTCAGGGTACGAAAAACTGTTTTTT | CASSFSGYEKLFF | TRBJ1-4 | few | TRBV27 | NA
TGTGCCAGCAGCCCGTGGCGCGGAGATACGCAGTATTTT | CASSPWRGDTQYF | TRBJ2-3 | NA | TRBV5-6 | NA
TGTGCCAGCAGCGTAGCTTCGGGAGGTACATCCTACGAGCAGTACTTC | CASSVASGGTSYEQYF | TRBJ2-7 | NA | TRBV9 | TRBD2
TGTGCCAGTAGTGTACGACAGAATTGGAACACTGAAGCTTTCTTT | CASSVRQNWNTEAFF | TRBJ1-1 | NA | TRBV19 | NA
TGCGCCAGCAGGTCAGCGGAGAACACTGAAGCTTTCTTT | CASRSAENTEAFF | TRBJ1-1 | NA | TRBV10-1 | NA
TGTGCCAGCAGTGGACAACTGATGAACACTGAAGCTTTCTTT | CASSGQLMNTEAFF | TRBJ1-1 | NA | TRBV2 | NA
TGCGCCAGCAGATTCGGACTAGCGGGAGGGCAAAAGAGAGATACGCAGTATTTT | CASRFGLAGGQKRDTQYF | TRBJ2-3 | NA | TRBV5-1 | TRBD2
TGTGCCAGCAGCTTAACCCAGGGGGAGCTGTTTTTT | CASSLTQGELFF | TRBJ2-2 | few | TRBV7-9 | NA
TGTGCCAGCAGTGCACGCCCAGAAAACACTGAAGCTTTCTTT | CASSARPENTEAFF | TRBJ1-1 | NA | TRBV2 | NA
TGTGCCAGCAGTTCCTCTGGACAGCCTGGTCGTGGTTCACCCCTCCACTTT | CASSSSGQPGRGSPLHF | TRBJ1-6 | NA | TRBV28 | NA
TGTGCCAGCAGCTTTACAGGGGGCGAGGGGGAGACCCAGTACTTC | CASSFTGGEGETQYF | TRBJ2-5 | NA | TRBV11-3 | TRBD1
TGTGCCAGCAGCTTAGGCGGTTTGGACGAGCAGTACTTC | CASSLGGLDEQYF | TRBJ2-7 | NA | TRBV11-3 | NA
TGTGCCATCTCCGGGACAGTGTCGAACTATGGCTACACCTTC | CAISGTVSNYGYTF | TRBJ1-2 | NA | TRBV6-6 | TRBD1
TGTGCCAGCTCACCGGCCGCGGGTGTCGGTAGCACAGATACGCAGTATTTT | CASSPAAGVGSTDTQYF | TRBJ2-3 | NA | TRBV18 | NA
TGTGCCAGCAGCTTACGGACCTTTGCGGGAGCATTGTTGGAGACCCAGTACTTC | CASSLRTFAGALLETQYF | TRBJ2-5 | NA | TRBV7-6 | TRBD2
TGTGCCAGCAGCCTGCGGGCCGTACAAGAGACCCAGTACTTC | CASSLRAVQETQYF | TRBJ2-5 | NA | TRBV7-9 | NA
TGTGCCTGGAGTTTGCAGTCGCAAGGCTACACCTTC | CAWSLQSQGYTF | TRBJ1-2 | NA | TRBV30 | NA
TGCAGCGTTATCCACCAGGGGATTGGCTATGGCTACACCTTC | CSVIHQGIGYGYTF | TRBJ1-2 | NA | TRBV29-1 | NA
TGTGCCAGTGCCCCAGGGAGGGCAAACTATGGCTACACCTTC | CASAPGRANYGYTF | TRBJ1-2 | NA | TRBV19 | NA
TGTGCCAGCAGCCCCACCGCGGGGGGCTCCGACGAGCAGTACTTC | CASSPTAGGSDEQYF | TRBJ2-7 | NA | TRBV21-1 | NA
TGTGCCAGTAACGGGGGTAGGTCTGGAAACACCATATATTTT | CASNGGRSGNTIYF | TRBJ1-3 | few | TRBV19 | NA
TGTGCCAGTACCAGATTCCAAGGAGGGGAGTTGGATCAGCCCCAGCATTTT | CASTRFQGGELDQPQHF | TRBJ1-5 | NA | TRBV19 | NA
TGTGCCACCAGTGAGCCGCGGGACACCGGGGAGCTGTTTTTT | CATSEPRDTGELFF | TRBJ2-2 | NA | TRBV24-1 | NA
TGTGCCAGCAGTAGGTCTAGCGGAGCCCAAGAGACCCAGTACTTC | CASSRSSGAQETQYF | TRBJ2-5 | NA | TRBV6-5 | TRBD2
TGTGCCAGCAGCCCGAGACTAGCGGAGGATTTCAACGAGCAGTACTTC | CASSPRLAEDFNEQYF | TRBJ2-7 | NA | TRBV4-2 | TRBD2
TGTGCCAGCAGCCCTCTTTTCTCCGCGGGAAGCACAGATACGCAGTATTTT | CASSPLFSAGSTDTQYF | TRBJ2-3 | once | TRBV5-6 | NA
TGTGCCAGCAGCTTAAATTTTGGGAGGGCCACAGAGACCCAGTACTTC | CASSLNFGRATETQYF | TRBJ2-5 | NA | TRBV11-2 | TRBD2
TGCAGCGTTGATCGGGCAGGGGAAAAAAGAGGCTACACCTTC | CSVDRAGEKRGYTF | TRBJ1-2 | NA | TRBV29-1 | NA
TGTGCCAGTCGGGGGAGTGATGGCTACACCTTC | CASRGSDGYTF | TRBJ1-2 | NA | TRBV19 | NA
TGTGCCAGCAGCTCGACAGGGGGGTCTGAAGCTTTCTTT | CASSSTGGSEAFF | TRBJ1-1 | NA | TRBV7-9 | TRBD1
TGTGCCAGCAGTTACGGCACAGGGGGATGGAAGGCTGAAGCTTTCTTT | CASSYGTGGWKAEAFF | TRBJ1-1 | many | TRBV6-6 | TRBD1
TGCGCCAGCAGCCCTGGTCCCGGGACAGTTACGAAGACCCAGTACTTC | CASSPGPGTVTKTQYF | TRBJ2-5 | NA | TRBV5-1 | TRBD1
TGTGCCAGCAGCTTATCCGACTATGGCTACACCTTC | CASSLSDYGYTF | TRBJ1-2 | NA | TRBV13 | NA
TGTGCCAGCAGAGCCCCGGGGGTTATCAGCAATCAGCCCCAGCATTTT | CASRAPGVISNQPQHF | TRBJ1-5 | NA | TRBV2 | NA
TGTGCCAGCAGCCAATCCAGGGGGTCCTACGAGCAGTACTTC | CASSQSRGSYEQYF | TRBJ2-7 | NA | TRBV3-1/TRBV3-2 | TRBD1
TGTGCCAGTAGTATAGACAGCGGGGTCTCCTACGAGCAGTACTTC | CASSIDSGVSYEQYF | TRBJ2-7 | NA | TRBV19 | TRBD2
TGTGCCAGCAGCCCCGGGTCCTTCTATGGCTACACCTTC | CASSPGSFYGYTF | TRBJ1-2 | NA | TRBV12-3/TRBV12-4 | NA
TGTGCCAGCAGCCAAGCGGTCAGGGGAAACACCATATATTTT | CASSQAVRGNTIYF | TRBJ1-3 | NA | TRBV3-1/TRBV3-2 | NA